At least ten counts were recorded for the clone carrying this T cell receptor beta chain. Both iRepertoire HTBI primers and Arm-PCR of CDR3 regions were used to build the TCR beta libraries. TCRdb called the multiplex PCR reads again in MiXCR, with one record for every CDR3 protein. The sample lists more than 450,000 distinct CDR3 sequences; around 11% were seen once. This sample is part of a study of regulatory T cells in long-lasting Graves disease. The time point here: newly diagnosed GD, antithyroid drugs for less than 3 months. Researchers made the TCR library from RNA that was extracted from PBMCs. This CDR3 contains 13 residues. Germline CDR1 SGHNT, CDR2 YYREEE (reference sequence). V was cut by 3 bases and J by 10 bases, with 14 bases left in between. These same records also appear under a second study, on T cells in Graves' hyperthyroidism and ophthalmopathy.

The chain joins TRBV5-4 to TRBJ2-1; a weak D match, TRBD2 (6 bases). This receptor was obtained from a woman in her twenties or thirties with Graves disease. This sample comprised peripheral blood mononuclear cells (PBMCs), obtained at new diagnosis, from a patient treated with antithyroid drugs. The CDR3 loop reads CASSSGPLAEQFF. As DNA, the CDR3 is TGTGCCAGCAGCTCTGGACCGCTAGCGGAGCAGTTCTTC.